One T cell receptor (beta chain) is described in this entry. Its target is unknown. Each donor's status was that of a healthy bone marrow donor. The record originates from a study of cytomegalovirus exposure and HLA in healthy donors. Whole-study results and caveats: Associated with HLA alleles at 0.05 false discovery rate in a later analysis were 16,951 TCR beta sequences.

PCR was performed using 60 Vbeta and 13 Jbeta primers. Using immunoSEQ multiplex PCR, the repertoire was profiled, and TCRdb retains in-frame clones only, with some absent. The sample shows 100,000 to 150,000 clones, 80% of them seen only once. The material sequenced was PBMCs. This clonotype was obtained from a female donor in good health and CMV-seronegative.

CDR3 sequence reads: CASSLYLAGERQDTQYF. The CDR3 DNA follows: TGTGCCAGCAGTTTGTACCTAGCGGGAGAACGGCAAGATACGCAGTATTTT. The genes are TRBV28 and TRBJ2-3, with 10 bases matching TRBD2. Germline V gene sequence: CDR1 MDHEN, CDR2 SYDVKM. There are 17 residues in the CDR3. J lost 5 bases, V lost 3 bases, and 11 bases had no gene match. The whole variable domain, remainder taken from reference TRBV28 and TRBJ2-3, is DVKVTQSSRYLVKRTGEKVFLECVQDMDHENMFWYRQDPGLGLRLIYFSYDVKMKEKGDIPEGYSVSREKKERFSLILESASTNQTSMYLCASSLYLAGERQDTQYFGPGTRLTVL.